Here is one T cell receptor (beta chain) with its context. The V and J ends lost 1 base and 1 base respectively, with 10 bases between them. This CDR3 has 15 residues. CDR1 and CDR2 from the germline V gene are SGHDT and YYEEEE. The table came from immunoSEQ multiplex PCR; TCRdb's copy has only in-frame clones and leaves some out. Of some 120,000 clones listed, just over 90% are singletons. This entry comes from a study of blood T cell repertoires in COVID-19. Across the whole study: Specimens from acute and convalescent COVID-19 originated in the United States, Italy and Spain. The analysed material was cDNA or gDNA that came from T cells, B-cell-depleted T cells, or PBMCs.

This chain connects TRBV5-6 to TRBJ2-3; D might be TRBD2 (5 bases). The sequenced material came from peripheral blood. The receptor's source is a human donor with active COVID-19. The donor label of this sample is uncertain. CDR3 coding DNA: TGTGCCAGCAGCTTGAGGGCCGGGGGCACAGATACGCAGTATTTT. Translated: CASSLRAGGTDTQYF. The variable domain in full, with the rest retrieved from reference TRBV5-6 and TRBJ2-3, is DAGVTQSPTHLIKTRGQQVTLRCSPKSGHDTVSWYQQALGQGPQFIFQYYEEEERQRGNFPDRFSGHQFPNYSSELNVNALLLGDSALYLCASSLRAGGTDTQYFGPGTRLTVL.